This TCR beta chain was sequenced during a study of T cells in Graves' hyperthyroidism and ophthalmopathy. This sample holds PBMCs from roughly 10 ml fresh peripheral blood. The germline V and J ends were trimmed by 0 bases and 4 bases, with 15 bases remaining between them. Per germline, CDR1 DFQATT and CDR2 SNEGSKA (reference sequence). The CDR3 is made up of 15 amino acids. What was amplified from RNA transcripts were TCR beta CDR3 regions. Using the HTBI primer set, a first-round RT-PCR was run on the TCR CDR3. MiXCR was run by TCRdb on the multiplex PCR reads, yielding one entry per CDR3 protein. The table has about 400,000 distinct CDR3 sequences, more than 15% seen once.

The chain combines TRBV20-1 with TRBJ1-1, with D possibly TRBD1 on 6 matching bases. The sequence was collected from a woman in her late teens or twenties with Graves' hyperthyroidism that later progressed to Graves' ophthalmopathy. Sequencing was carried out using blood. The CDR3 coding sequence is TGCAGTGCTAGAGATTTAAGGGGGGGGAGCACTGAAGCTTTCTTT. Translation: CSARDLRGGSTEAFF.